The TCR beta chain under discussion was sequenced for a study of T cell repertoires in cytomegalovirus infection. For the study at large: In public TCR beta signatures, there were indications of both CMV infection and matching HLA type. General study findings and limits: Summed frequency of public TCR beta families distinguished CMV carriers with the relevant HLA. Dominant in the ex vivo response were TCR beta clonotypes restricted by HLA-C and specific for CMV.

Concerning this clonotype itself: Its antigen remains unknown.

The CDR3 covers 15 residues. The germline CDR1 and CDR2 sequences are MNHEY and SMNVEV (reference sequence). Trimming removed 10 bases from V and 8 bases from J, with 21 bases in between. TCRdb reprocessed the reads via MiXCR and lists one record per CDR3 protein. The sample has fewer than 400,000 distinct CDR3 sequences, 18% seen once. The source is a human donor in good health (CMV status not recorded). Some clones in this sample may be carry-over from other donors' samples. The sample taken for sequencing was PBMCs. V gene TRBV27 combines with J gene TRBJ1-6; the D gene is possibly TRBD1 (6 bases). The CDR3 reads CATSMRKGGDSPLHF. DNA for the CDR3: TGTGCCACCTCAATGCGAAAAGGGGGGGATTCACCCCTCCACTTT.